The T cell receptor beta chain under discussion was sequenced for a study of shared clonotypes between healthy human individuals. Study background: Per-donor plates numbered three CD4 naive, three CD4 memory, two CD8 naive and one CD8 memory.

The ends lost 5 bases at V and 4 bases at J; junction bases unmatched: 10. The CDR3 extends over 16 amino acids. CDR1 and CDR2 from the germline V gene are SGHVS and FNYEAQ. This table comes from immunoSEQ multiplex PCR, and its TCRdb copy is limited to in-frame clones, with some not included. The table includes roughly 2.1 million clones, just over 90% detected once. Overall study findings and caveats: It was observed that approximately 5% of naive CD4 clonotypes were shared across a few donors. Only blood samples were collected, and tissue repertoires likely differ. Generally, naive subsets (rather than memory subsets) showed larger estimated richness.

For this clone: The antigen is unknown.

CD45RO-negative, CCR7-positively selected cells formed the naive CD8 fraction, excluding terminally differentiated effector memory CD45RA+ cells. V gene TRBV7-6 combines with J gene TRBJ1-4; 7 nucleotides align to TRBD1. The source material was naive CD8+ T cells from PBMCs. This sequence originates from a man younger than 35 in good health. Some clones in this sample may be carry-over from other donors' samples. DNA of the CDR3: TGTGCCAGCAGCCCTTCATCGGGACAGATTAATGAAAAACTGTTTTTT. Translating it yields CASSPSSGQINEKLFF.